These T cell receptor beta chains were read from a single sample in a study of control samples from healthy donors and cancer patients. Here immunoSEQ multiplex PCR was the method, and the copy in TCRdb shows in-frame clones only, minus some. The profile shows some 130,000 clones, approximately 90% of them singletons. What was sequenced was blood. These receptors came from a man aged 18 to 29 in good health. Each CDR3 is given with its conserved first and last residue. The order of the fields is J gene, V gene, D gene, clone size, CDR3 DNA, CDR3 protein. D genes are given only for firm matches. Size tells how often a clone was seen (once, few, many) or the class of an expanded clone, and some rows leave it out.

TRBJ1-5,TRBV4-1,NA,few,TGCGCCAGCAGCCAAGATTGGGGCCGAAATCAGCCCCAGCATTTT,CASSQDWGRNQPQHF
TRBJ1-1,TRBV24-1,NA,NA,TGTGCCTCGGGCCCGTGCTGGACTGAAGCTTTCTTT,CASGPCWTEAFF
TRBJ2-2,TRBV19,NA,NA,TGTGCCAGTAGTATTGAAGGGAACACCGGGGAGCTGTTTTTT,CASSIEGNTGELFF
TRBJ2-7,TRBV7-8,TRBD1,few,TGTGCCAGCAGCTGGGGACAGCCCTACGAGCAGTACTTC,CASSWGQPYEQYF
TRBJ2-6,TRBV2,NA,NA,TGTGCCAGCAATATGGTCGGGGGGCCCTCTGGGGCCAACGTCCTGACTTTC,CASNMVGGPSGANVLTF
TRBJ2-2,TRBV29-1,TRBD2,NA,TGCAGCGGTAGCGGGGCGAACACCGGGGAGCTGTTTTTT,CSGSGANTGELFF
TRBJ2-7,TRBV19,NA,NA,TGTGCCAGTAGTGCGGGGAGTTCCTCCTACGAGCAGTACTTC,CASSAGSSSYEQYF
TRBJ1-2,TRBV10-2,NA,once,TGCGCCAGCAGTGAGTCGGGGCGCATCCCTTGGTCTAACTATGGCTACACCTTC,CASSESGRIPWSNYGYTF
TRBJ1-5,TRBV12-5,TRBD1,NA,TGTGCTAGTGGTTTGGGGGACAGGGGAAGCAATCAGCCCCAGCATTTT,CASGLGDRGSNQPQHF
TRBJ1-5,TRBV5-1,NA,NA,TGCGCCAGCAGCTTGGGGGGGCCGGATCAGCCCCAGCATTTT,CASSLGGPDQPQHF
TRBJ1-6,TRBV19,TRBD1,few,TGTGCCAGTAGTCCCGGGACAGCCGCCCGCTATAATTCACCCCTCCACTTT,CASSPGTAARYNSPLHF
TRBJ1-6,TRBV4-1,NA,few,TGCGCCAGCAGCGAGTACAGGGCGGCTTCACCCCTCCACTTT,CASSEYRAASPLHF
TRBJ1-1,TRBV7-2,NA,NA,TGTGCCAGCAGCTTAGGGGCAGTTGGTGAAGCTTTCTTT,CASSLGAVGEAFF
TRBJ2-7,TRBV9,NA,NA,TGTGCCAGCAGCGTAGCAGGGGGGGGCCAGTACGAGCAGTACTTC,CASSVAGGGQYEQYF
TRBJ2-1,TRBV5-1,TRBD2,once,TGCGCCAGCAGCTTACTAGCGGGGGAGAACAATGAGCAGTTCTTC,CASSLLAGENNEQFF
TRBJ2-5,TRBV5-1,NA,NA,TGCGCCAGCAGCGACTACAGAGCTCAAGAGACCCAGTACTTC,CASSDYRAQETQYF
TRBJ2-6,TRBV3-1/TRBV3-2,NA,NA,TGTGCCAGCAGCGCGAACTCTGGGGCCAACGTCCTGACTTTC,CASSANSGANVLTF
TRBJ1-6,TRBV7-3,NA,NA,TGTGCCAGCAGCCACACCGGGACGGAAAATTCACCCCTCCACTTT,CASSHTGTENSPLHF
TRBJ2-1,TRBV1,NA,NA,TGCACCAGCAGCCAAGAAGGTAAGTCCGAGCAGTTCTTC,CTSSQEGKSEQFF
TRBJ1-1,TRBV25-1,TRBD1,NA,TGTGCCAGCAGTCACGGACAGGGCCGGGTCGCTTTCTTT,CASSHGQGRVAFF
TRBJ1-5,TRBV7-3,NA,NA,TGTGCCAGCAGCAAAAAATATCCTCAGCCCCAGCATTTT,CASSKKYPQPQHF
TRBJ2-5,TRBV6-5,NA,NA,TGTGCCAGCAGCTCGACTAGAGAAGAGACCCAGTACTTC,CASSSTREETQYF
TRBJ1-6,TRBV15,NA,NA,TGTGCCACCAGCAGAGATGGACTACTCCAATACAGCTCCTATAATTCACCCCTCCACTTT,CATSRDGLLQYSSYNSPLHF
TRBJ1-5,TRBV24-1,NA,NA,TGTGCCACCAGTGATTTCAGTAGCAATCAGCCCCAGCATTTT,CATSDFSSNQPQHF
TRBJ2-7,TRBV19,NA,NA,TGTGCCAGTAGTATCCGGCCTCACTCCTACGAGCAGTACTTC,CASSIRPHSYEQYF
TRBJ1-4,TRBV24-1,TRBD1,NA,TGTGCCACCAAGGCGGGGACAGGGGGCGAAAAACTGTTTTTT,CATKAGTGGEKLFF
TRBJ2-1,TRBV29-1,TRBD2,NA,TGCAGCGTTGAAGATTTTGGGCTAGCGGGGGAAGGTGAGCAGTTCTTC,CSVEDFGLAGEGEQFF
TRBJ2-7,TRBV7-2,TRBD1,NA,TGTGCCAGCAGCCGGGACAGGGGGTCCTACGAGCAGTACTTC,CASSRDRGSYEQYF
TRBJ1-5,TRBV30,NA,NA,TGTGCCTGGAGTGGGGACTATAATCAGCCCCAGCATTTT,CAWSGDYNQPQHF
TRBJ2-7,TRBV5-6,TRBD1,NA,TGTGCCAGCAGCTTGGGGACAGGGAATCAGTACTTC,CASSLGTGNQYF
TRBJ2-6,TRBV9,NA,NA,TGTGCCAGCAGCGTAGGTACGTCAGGGTCCGGGGCCAACGTCCTGACTTTC,CASSVGTSGSGANVLTF
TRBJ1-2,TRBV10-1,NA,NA,TGCGCCAGCAACATACGTTCTGGCTACACCTTC,CASNIRSGYTF
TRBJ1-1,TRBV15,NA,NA,TGTGCCACGGCCGGCACAGGGAACACTGAAGCTTTCTTT,CATAGTGNTEAFF
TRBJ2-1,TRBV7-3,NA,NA,TGTGCCAGCAGCTTAGGCGGAGCCATCAATGAGCAGTTCTTC,CASSLGGAINEQFF
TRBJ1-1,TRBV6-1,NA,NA,TGTGCCAGCAGTGAAGGGGTAGAGGGGAACACTGAAGCTTTCTTT,CASSEGVEGNTEAFF
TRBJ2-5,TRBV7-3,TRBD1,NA,TGTGCCAGCAGCTTTCAGGGGGAAGAGACCCAGTACTTC,CASSFQGEETQYF
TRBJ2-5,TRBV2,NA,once,TGTGCCAGCACCAGGGGAAGGCAAGAGACCCAGTACTTC,CASTRGRQETQYF
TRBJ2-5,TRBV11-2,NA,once,TGTGCCAGCAGCTTAGGGGCGGGAAGGGAGACCCAGTACTTC,CASSLGAGRETQYF
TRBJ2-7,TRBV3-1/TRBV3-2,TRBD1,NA,TGTGCCAGCAGCCAAGACGACAGGGCCCCTCGAGAGCAGTACTTC,CASSQDDRAPREQYF
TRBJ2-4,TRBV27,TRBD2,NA,TGTGCCAGCAGTTTAAGGCGGACTAGCGGGGTGAACATTCAGTACTTC,CASSLRRTSGVNIQYF
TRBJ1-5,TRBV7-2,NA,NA,TGTGCCAGCAGCTCCCGGACATTTAGCAATCAGCCCCAGCATTTT,CASSSRTFSNQPQHF
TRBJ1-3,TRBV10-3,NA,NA,TGTGCCACCTTACAGAGCTCTGGAAACACCATATATTTT,CATLQSSGNTIYF
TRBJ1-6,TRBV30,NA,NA,TGTGCCTTCTCCCAGAGCTCCTATAATTCACCCCTCCACTTT,CAFSQSSYNSPLHF
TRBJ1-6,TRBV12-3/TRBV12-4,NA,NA,TGTGCCAGCAGTTTGAACGATAATTCACCCCTCCACTTT,CASSLNDNSPLHF
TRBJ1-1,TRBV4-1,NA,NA,TGCGCCAGCAGCCAAGGGAGGGGCGGCACTGAAGCTTTCTTT,CASSQGRGGTEAFF
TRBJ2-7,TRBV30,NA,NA,TGTGCCTGGAGTGTACTCGGGGGACAGTACTTC,CAWSVLGGQYF
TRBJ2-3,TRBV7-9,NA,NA,TGTGCCAGCAGCTTAGGTACGAGCACAGATACGCAGTATTTT,CASSLGTSTDTQYF
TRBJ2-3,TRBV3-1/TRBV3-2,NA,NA,TGTGCCAGCAGCCAAGAGGGGGCGGGGGCTAGCACAGATACGCAGTATTTT,CASSQEGAGASTDTQYF
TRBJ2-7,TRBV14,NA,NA,TGTGCCAGCAGCCAAGAGGCATCCTGCGACTACGAGCAGTACTTC,CASSQEASCDYEQYF
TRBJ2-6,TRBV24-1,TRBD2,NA,TGTGCCACCAGTCCGGGGGGGTCTGGGGCCAACGTCCTGACTTTC,CATSPGGSGANVLTF
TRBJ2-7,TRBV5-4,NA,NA,TGTGCCAGCAGCTTGTCGTCAGGGGTCTACGAGCAGTACTTC,CASSLSSGVYEQYF
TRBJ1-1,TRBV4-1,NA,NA,TGCGCCAGCAGCGGACTAGTGCTGGGACTGAACACTGAAGCTTTCTTT,CASSGLVLGLNTEAFF
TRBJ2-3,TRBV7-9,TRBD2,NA,TGTGCCAGCAGCCACCGACTAGCGGGGAACACAGATACGCAGTATTTT,CASSHRLAGNTDTQYF
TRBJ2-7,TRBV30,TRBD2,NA,TGTGCCTGGAAGTTCCAGCGGGGGGGCAACGAGCAGTACTTC,CAWKFQRGGNEQYF
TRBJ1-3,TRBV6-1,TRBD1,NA,TGTGCCAGCAGTGAAGCCCGGACAGGGTTTGACTCTGGAAACACCATATATTTT,CASSEARTGFDSGNTIYF